This passage covers 11 T cell receptor beta chains from one sample sequenced in a study of T cell responses to AZD1222 COVID-19 vaccine. Data came from immunoSEQ multiplex PCR; TCRdb stores just in-frame clones and leaves some out. The table shows 150,000 or so clones, with about 91% occurring only once. This sample comprised peripheral blood, obtained on day 0 of AZD1222 vaccination. Source of these receptors: an adult in good health.

The chain employs TRBV28 and TRBJ2-4; 9 bases map to TRBD1. Germline values: CDR1 MDHEN, CDR2 SYDVKM. There are 18 residues in the CDR3. The V and J ends lost 5 bases and 7 bases, in that order; junction bases with no gene match: 18. CDR3 nucleotide sequence: TGTGCCAGCAGTCCTCCTACGCTCGGGACAGGGATATCGAACATTCAGTACTTC. This translates into CASSPPTLGTGISNIQYF.

The chain carries TRBV2 and TRBJ1-2; D ambiguous. V lost 5 bases and J 8 bases, leaving 18 bases between the germline ends. There are 14 residues in the CDR3. Germline V gives CDR1 SNHLY, CDR2 FYNNEI. CDR3: CASSLAGSPWGYTF. CDR3 DNA: TGTGCCAGCAGTTTGGCAGGTAGCCCTTGGGGCTACACCTTC.

The chain has TRBV2 and TRBJ2-6; D possibly corresponds to TRBD1 (5 bases). The CDR3 runs to 14 residues. Between the trimmed V and J ends, which lost 7 bases and 0 bases, there was a span of 7 bases. Looked up from germline, CDR1 is SNHLY and CDR2 is FYNNEI. The DNA for the CDR3 is TGTGCCAGCACAGGGTTCTCTGGGGCCAACGTCCTGACTTTC. Translation gives CASTGFSGANVLTF. The variable domain in full, completed from reference TRBV2 and TRBJ2-6, reads EPEVTQTPSHQVTQMGQEVILRCVPISNHLYFYWYRQILGQKVEFLVSFYNNEISEKSEIFDDQFSVERPDGSNFTLKIRSTKLEDSAMYFCASTGFSGANVLTFGAGSRLTVL.

CDR3 nucleotides: TGTGCCAGCAGCTTACTAAACTCCCTGACAGGGAGCTCTGGAAACACCATATATTTT. Translating it yields CASSLLNSLTGSSGNTIYF. The chain couples TRBV5-5 to TRBJ1-3; 7 bases align to TRBD1. V lost 2 bases to trimming and J lost 0 bases; unmatched junction nucleotides: 14. Germline V gives CDR1 SGHKS, CDR2 YYEKEE (reference sequence). This CDR3 region has 19 residues.

This chain connects TRBV19 to TRBJ2-1, with TRBD2 matching 7 bases. The germline gives CDR1 LNHDA, CDR2 SQIVND (reference sequence). There are 15 residues in the CDR3. V lost 2 bases to trimming and J lost 9 bases; unmatched junction nucleotides: 10. CDR3 sequence: CASSIRLAAVGEQFF. In nucleotides, the CDR3 is TGTGCCAGTAGTATACGACTAGCTGCGGTAGGTGAGCAGTTCTTC.

This clone was seen ten or more times. The CDR3 DNA reads as TGCGCCAGCAGCTTCCGCAGCGGACAGTACTCCTCTGGGGCCAACGTCCTGACTTTC. Translated, it gives CASSFRSGQYSSGANVLTF. J is TRBJ2-6 and V is TRBV5-1, with D possibly matching TRBD1 (6 bases). Germline loops: CDR1 SGHRS, CDR2 YFSETQ. Trimming shortened V by 2 bases and J by 0 bases, and 18 bases separated the two germline ends. The CDR3 loop spans 19 amino acids. Full variable domain (rest looked up from reference TRBV5-1 and TRBJ2-6): KAGVTQTPRYLIKTRGQQVTLSCSPISGHRSVSWYQQTPGQGLQFLFEYFSETQRNKGNFPGRFSGRQFSNSRSEMNVSTLELGDSALYLCASSFRSGQYSSGANVLTFGAGSRLTVL.

This chain connects TRBV15 to TRBJ1-3; D not certain. Germline values: CDR1 LNHNV, CDR2 YYDKDF (reference sequence). With 0 bases removed from V and 4 bases from J, the gap between germline ends came to 7 bases. This CDR3 is built from 14 residues. CDR3 residues: CATSRDRSGNTIYF. The CDR3 DNA reads as TGTGCCACCAGCAGAGATCGCAGCGGAAACACCATATATTTT.

The CDR3 bases are TGTGCCAGCAGTTCCCGGACAGGGGGGGTCAAAAACATTCAGTACTTC. Protein sequence: CASSSRTGGVKNIQYF. The genes are TRBV28 and TRBJ2-4, with 10 bases that match TRBD1. Germline assignment: CDR1 MDHEN and CDR2 SYDVKM. The CDR3 consists of 16 residues. Trimming cost V 4 bases and J 3 bases; bases outside gene matches: 6.

In its sample, this clone was seen once. The chain links TRBV2 to TRBJ2-2; tentative D call: TRBD1 (6 bases). V lost 6 bases to trimming and J lost 7 bases, with 12 bases between them. The CDR3 runs 13 residues. The germline V gene encodes CDR1 SNHLY and CDR2 FYNNEI. CDR3 sequence (DNA): TGTGCCAGCAGGGAACAGGGAATCGGGGAGCTGTTTTTT. As protein: CASREQGIGELFF.

V usage is TRBV6-1 and J usage is TRBJ2-7; D call uncertain. Germline CDR1 is MNHNS and CDR2 is SASEGT. The CDR3 spans 12 residues. V gave up 1 base and J gave up 3 bases, with 4 bases separating them. The CDR3: CASSEVSYEQYF. The CDR3 nucleotides are TGTGCCAGCAGTGAAGTTAGCTACGAGCAGTACTTC.

This chain links TRBV19 with TRBJ1-1; D gene ambiguous. Germline V CDR1 and CDR2: LNHDA, SQIVND (reference sequence). The CDR3 sequence is 12 residues long. V lost 3 bases and J 5 bases, leaving 7 bases between the germline ends. Here the CDR3 DNA reads TGTGCCAGTAGTATTACGGGGACTGAAGCTTTCTTT. It yields the protein CASSITGTEAFF.